The 9 T cell receptor beta chains reported below all come from one sample, sequenced in a study of cytomegalovirus exposure and HLA in healthy donors. The PCR was carried out with 60 Vbeta primers and 13 Jbeta primers. Sequencing was performed with immunoSEQ multiplex PCR; in TCRdb, only in-frame clones are kept and a portion is missing. The sample lists 100,000 or so clones; 60% to 85% were seen once. The sample comprised PBMCs. The receptors were sampled from a female donor in good health and CMV-seropositive.

The rearrangement uses TRBV11-2 and TRBJ1-1; 7 nucleotides line up with TRBD1. The germline V gene has CDR1 SGHAT and CDR2 FQNNGV. The CDR3 totals 14 residues. J gave up 4 bases and V 4 bases, and 6 bases lay outside the gene matches. CDR3 protein: CASSSSGQVTEAFF. CDR3 in DNA: TGTGCCAGCAGCTCTTCAGGACAGGTCACTGAAGCTTTCTTT.

This clone appeared once. The V and J genes are TRBV28 and TRBJ1-6, with TRBD1 identical over 10 bases. The CDR3 consists of 18 residues. The V segment lost 8 bases and the J segment 7 bases; nucleotides outside the gene matches: 17. CDR1 and CDR2 (germline): MDHEN, SYDVKM. The CDR3 region has the DNA TGTGCCAGCGGGGGCAGCTACTTCGGACAGGGGGGAAATTCACCCCTCCACTTT. Protein product: CASGGSYFGQGGNSPLHF.

This clone was counted once. The chain carries TRBV6-1 and TRBJ1-2; D is unresolved. The CDR3 is 15 amino acids. Deletions cut 8 bases from V and 2 bases from J, with 18 bases between. Germline V lookup: CDR1 MNHNS, CDR2 SASEGT. CDR3 sequence reads: CASGAREFTNYGYTF. CDR3 in DNA: TGTGCCAGCGGAGCGCGGGAATTCACCAACTATGGCTACACCTTC.

V gene TRBV11-1 combines with J gene TRBJ2-7; 7 nucleotides agree with TRBD2. This CDR3 region has 16 residues. V shed 5 bases, J shed 0 bases, and the junction held 10 bases outside the gene matches. Per the germline V gene, CDR1 is SGHAT and CDR2 is FQDESV (reference sequence). The CDR3 DNA reads TGTGCCAGCAGCCTTCCCCTGGGACTAAACTCCTACGAGCAGTACTTC. Its translation is CASSLPLGLNSYEQYF.

The chain recombines TRBV5-1 with TRBJ2-5; 7 nucleotides match TRBD1. CDR1 and CDR2 from the germline V gene are SGHRS and YFSETQ. The CDR3 is 14 amino acids. The ends lost 4 bases at V and 5 bases at J; junction bases unmatched: 8. The CDR3 DNA sequence: TGCGCCAGCAGCCCCTCGACAGGGATCGAGACCCAGTACTTC. Translated, it gives CASSPSTGIETQYF.

The V and J genes are TRBV18 and TRBJ1-2; tentative D call: TRBD1 (6 bases). Trimming removed 3 bases at V and 3 bases at J, with 11 bases between. The V gene's germline CDR1 is KGHSH and CDR2 LQKENI. This CDR3 has 14 amino acids. The CDR3 here is CASSPPGVYYGYTF. The CDR3 DNA is TGTGCCAGCTCACCTCCAGGGGTGTACTATGGCTACACCTTC.

The chain recombines TRBV9 with TRBJ2-5; tentative D call: TRBD1 (5 bases). This CDR3 contains 12 residues. Between the trimmed V and J ends, which lost 0 bases and 5 bases, there was a span of 5 bases. The germline V gene encodes CDR1 SGDLS and CDR2 YYNGEE. CDR3 nucleotide sequence: TGTGCCAGCAGCGTAGAGGGGGAGACCCAGTACTTC. This encodes CASSVEGETQYF.

The chain recombines TRBV6-5 with TRBJ2-7; D call uncertain. V was trimmed by 6 bases and J by 2 bases, leaving 5 bases between them. The CDR3 runs 11 residues. From germline, CDR1 is MNHEY and CDR2 SVGAGI. CDR3 region: CASRGPYEQYF. DNA of the CDR3: TGTGCCAGCAGGGGCCCCTACGAGCAGTACTTC.

This chain joins TRBV28 and TRBJ2-3; 7 nucleotides line up with TRBD1. This CDR3 contains 15 residues. V was clipped by 5 bases and J by 4 bases; unmatched bases: 9. Germline V gene lookup returns CDR1 MDHEN and CDR2 SYDVKM. The CDR3 DNA follows: TGTGCCAGCAGTCTAACCCCCACAGGGGCAGATACGCAGTATTTT. This translates into CASSLTPTGADTQYF.